This T cell receptor (beta chain) was observed in a study of response to subunit inactivated influenza vaccine. As for this clonotype: Its antigen remains unknown. A read error may produce the germline difference seen at one junction end.

Points from the study as a whole: Each seasonal flu vaccination may recruit only limited new T cells, authors suggested.

TCRdb fed the RT-PCR reads into MiXCR, producing one record per CDR3 protein. This table has about 830,000 distinct CDR3 sequences, approximately 17% appearing once. This TCR came from a man aged 50 or older who received an inactivated influenza vaccine. The material was PBMCs from blood, obtained 5 days after vaccination.

The DNA for the CDR3 is TGTGCCAGCAGTTTAGCTCCGGGACAGGACATCACAGATACGCAGTATTTT. The encoded protein is CASSLAPGQDITDTQYF. The rearrangement uses TRBV7-9 and TRBJ2-3; 8 nucleotides match TRBD1. Looked up from germline, CDR1 is SEHNR and CDR2 is FQNEAQ (reference sequence). There are 17 residues in the CDR3.